The entry below describes one T cell receptor beta chain. Its antigen is unknown. No much larger clone exists at a distance of one base, and base qualities are not known. The CDR3, from cysteine to phenylalanine, totals 14 residues. The entry retains the CDR3 DNA only, 42 bases that are in frame from base 1. CDR1 and CDR2 were assigned from the germline V gene as SGHRS and YFSETQ. V is pruned by 8 bases and J by 10 bases, leaving 13 bases of the junction without a gene match. This sample is part of a study of blood T cells in healthy people across ages (dated by TCRdb to the mid-2010s). Study-wide context: In model experiments, template switching captured roughly one uniquely barcoded TCR beta cDNA molecule for every two T cells. Donors were grouped into four age groups: young (average roughly 17 years), middle-aged (roughly 38), aged (62) and long-lived (around 80). Using deep sequencing normalized with unique cDNA molecular identifiers, the study measured how TCR beta repertoire diversity changes with age. To avoid experimental bias, donors of different ages were distributed randomly across sequencing lanes. Using the same blood draw, the study looked at two additional independent replicas of 1 million unique cDNA reads for two donors, one aged 18 to 30 and the other aged 80 or older. Here is what the overall study found, with its caveats: Estimates of total diversity based on one million sequenced T cells were considered lower bounds and underestimates. Observed TCR beta diversity per million T cells fell roughly linearly with age, and a significant reduction was already apparent by age around 44. Bulk unsorted PBMC profiling prevented conclusive comparison of naive and antigen-experienced compartments. Because the CMV infection status of the donors was unknown, age-related changes in expanded clonotypes may potentially have been confounded. The long-lived group showed more naive CD4+ T cells, fewer expanded clones and increased TCR diversity than the aged group, suggesting age selection. The percentage of naive T cells measured by flow cytometry correlated strongly with observed TCR beta diversity.

Systemically healthy Caucasian individuals from Russia, approximately 39 in total and aged about 6 to 100 years, were included as donors. Each donor gave 8 to 10 milliliters of peripheral blood, collected into EDTA-treated Vacutainer tubes. Ficoll-Paque density-gradient centrifugation was used to isolate PBMCs, with at least 6 million per sample. Total RNA was extracted from PBMCs with Trizol reagent, with at least 6 micrograms obtained per sample. Naive CD45RAhigh/CD27high T cell percentages were measured by flow cytometry on a PBMC aliquot from every donor. Preparation of the library involved 5' RACE. Sequencing was carried out with an Illumina HiSeq 2500. A second PCR of about 6 to 12 cycles was run with a J-beta primer mix and a sample-barcoded 5' primer. A unique molecular identifier was introduced onto each TCR beta cDNA molecule by a template-switch 5' adaptor carrying 12 random nucleotides. Each sample yielded at least 2.5 million CDR3-containing paired-end reads. The Mint cDNA synthesis kit, primed by a TRBC-specific oligonucleotide, was used to synthesize first-strand cDNA from all RNA. All cDNA was treated with uracil-DNA glycosylase and then went through a first 18-cycle PCR with the universal primers M1SS and BC2_uni_R. The authors processed their data as follows. Normalization of each sample was performed by random selection of 1 million high-quality reads, each carrying a distinct molecular identifier. Reads with shared molecular identifiers were discarded instead of being binned into consensus sequences. MiTCR, run with a Q25 quality threshold and the strictest error-elimination algorithm, handled CDR3 identification, clonotype clustering and error correction. A nonparametric unseen species model with Euler transformation was used to estimate lower-bound total TCR beta diversity. The public reads were quality trimmed at Q25 with fastp and then assembled into clones with MiXCR by TCRdb, keeping productive beta chains. Rows merge per CDR3 protein into single entries with the most common DNA and genes. TCRdb, not the original authors, processed these V and J calls. This sample is represented by over a million distinct CDR3 sequences; under 45% of them were singletons. Of the sample, 18% falls within the top ten clones.

The chain couples TRBV5-1 to TRBJ2-1; the central 9 bases match TRBD1. The TCR was taken from an older woman in good health. The sequencing sample was made of blood. The encoded CDR3 is CARLTGGNYDEQFF. At the DNA level, the sequence is TGCGCCAGGCTGACAGGGGGAAACTACGACGAGCAGTTCTTC.